Listed here are 19 T cell receptor beta chains from one sample, sequenced in a study of cytomegalovirus exposure and HLA in healthy donors. 60 Vbeta and 13 Jbeta primers were used in PCR. Sequenced by immunoSEQ multiplex PCR; TCRdb stores in-frame clones only, minus some. Reported are around 200,000 clones; the ten largest clones contain roughly 0.98%. The specimen sequenced was PBMCs. Receptors were obtained from a woman in her thirties in good health and CMV-seropositive.

The chain has TRBV5-5 and TRBJ1-1; weak D call: TRBD1 (6 bases). Per the germline V gene, CDR1 is SGHKS and CDR2 is YYEKEE (reference sequence). Trimming stripped 3 bases from V and 5 bases from J, with 20 bases between. This CDR3 has 16 residues. In nucleotides, the CDR3 is TGTGCCAGCAGCTACAGCCCTAAACAGGGAGGGACTGAAGCTTTCTTT. As protein: CASSYSPKQGGTEAFF.

This rearrangement joins TRBV12-5 to TRBJ2-3; 8 nucleotides align to TRBD1. The V gene's germline CDR1 is LGHNT and CDR2 FRNRAP. The CDR3 spans 15 residues. V gave up 2 bases and J gave up 2 bases; unmatched junction bases: 3. CDR3 DNA: TGTGCTAGTGGTTTGTCAGGGGGCCTCACAGATACGCAGTATTTT. This encodes CASGLSGGLTDTQYF.

The rearrangement uses TRBV6-5 and TRBJ1-5; TRBD1 aligns across 10 bases. CDR3 length: 16 amino acids. V lost 4 bases and J lost 4; bases outside the gene matches: 7. Germline V gene sequence: CDR1 MNHEY, CDR2 SVGAGI. CDR3 protein: CASSSRQGASNQPQHF. The DNA for the CDR3 is TGTGCCAGCAGTTCCCGACAGGGGGCCTCAAATCAGCCCCAGCATTTT.

The V and J genes are TRBV15 and TRBJ2-1; 7 nucleotides align to TRBD1. Germline V gene data show CDR1 as LNHNV and CDR2 as YYDKDF (reference sequence). V shed 0 bases, J shed 10 bases, and the junction held 6 bases outside the gene matches. This CDR3 is built from 14 residues. The CDR3 DNA reads TGTGCCACCAGCAGAGACAACAGGGGATTGGAGCAGTTCTTC. Encoded protein: CATSRDNRGLEQFF.

The rearrangement links TRBV27 to TRBJ1-2; perhaps TRBD1 as D (5 bases). In germline, CDR1 is MNHEY, CDR2 SMNVEV (reference sequence). CDR3 length: 16 residues. V was shortened by 3 bases and J by 8 bases, with 22 bases between the two germline ends. The CDR3 reads CASSFSSGGGLRGYTF. DNA of the CDR3: TGTGCCAGCAGTTTTTCGAGTGGTGGGGGACTCAGGGGCTACACCTTC.

The chain has TRBV19 and TRBJ2-7; 8 bases fit TRBD1. The CDR3 spans 15 residues. The junction had 4 bases not matched to a gene; V was cut back by 1 base and J by 2 bases. Germline V CDR1 and CDR2: LNHDA, SQIVND (reference sequence). CDR3 loop: CASSIAWTGTYEQYF. The CDR3 coding sequence is TGTGCCAGTAGTATAGCTTGGACAGGGACCTACGAGCAGTACTTC.

The gene calls are TRBV19 and TRBJ2-5; D is uncertain. The CDR3 totals 17 residues. Germline assignment: CDR1 LNHDA and CDR2 SQIVND (reference sequence). Deletions cut 6 bases from V and 2 bases from J, with 22 bases between. The CDR3 protein is CASSEEGPTYKQETQYF. The CDR3 coding sequence is TGTGCCAGTAGCGAGGAAGGTCCCACCTATAAACAAGAGACCCAGTACTTC.

The gene calls are TRBV5-1 and TRBJ2-1; D is ambiguous. The CDR3 spans 17 residues. From germline, CDR1 is SGHRS and CDR2 YFSETQ. V was cut by 0 bases and J by 0 bases, with 13 bases left in between. Here the CDR3 reads CASSLDSNPSSYNEQFF. The CDR3 DNA follows: TGCGCCAGCAGCTTGGATAGCAATCCCAGCTCCTACAATGAGCAGTTCTTC.

The chain joins TRBV5-1 to TRBJ2-5; D is undetermined. The CDR3 totals 12 residues. Germline CDR1 reads SGHRS; CDR2 reads YFSETQ. V was cut by 4 bases and J by 5 bases, with 9 bases left in between. The CDR3: CASSPLGETQYF. In DNA form, the CDR3 reads TGCGCCAGCAGCCCTCTGGGCGAGACCCAGTACTTC. Complete variable domain (other parts from reference TRBV5-1 and TRBJ2-5): KAGVTQTPRYLIKTRGQQVTLSCSPISGHRSVSWYQQTPGQGLQFLFEYFSETQRNKGNFPGRFSGRQFSNSRSEMNVSTLELGDSALYLCASSPLGETQYFGPGTRLLVL.

V and J are TRBV25-1 and TRBJ2-5, with D perhaps TRBD2 (6 bases). Trimming shortened V by 3 bases and J by 5 bases, and 16 bases separated the two germline ends. CDR1 MGHDK and CDR2 SYGVNS come from the germline V gene. The CDR3 spans 15 residues. The CDR3 DNA reads TGTGCCAGCAGTGATTGGCGGGAACGAGGGGAGACCCAGTACTTC. Its protein product is CASSDWRERGETQYF.

The chain links TRBV27 to TRBJ1-3, with TRBD1 matching 8 bases. The junction had 6 bases not matched to a gene; V was cut back by 0 bases and J by 2 bases. CDR1 is MNHEY, CDR2 SMNVEV, per germline (reference sequence). The CDR3 consists of 17 residues. Here the CDR3 DNA reads TGTGCCAGCAGTTTATCCAGGGGGCGTTTTCCTGGAAACACCATATATTTT. Residues: CASSLSRGRFPGNTIYF.

The rearrangement joins TRBV5-1 to TRBJ2-7; 11 positions agree with TRBD1. Germline CDR1 is SGHRS and CDR2 is YFSETQ. V gave up 3 bases and J gave up 2 bases; unmatched junction bases: 16. There are 19 residues in the CDR3. CDR3 in amino acids: CASSSAPRTGGTVAYEQYF. CDR3 DNA: TGCGCCAGCAGCTCAGCCCCCCGGACAGGGGGCACCGTCGCCTACGAGCAGTACTTC.

The chain recombines TRBV10-3 with TRBJ2-3, with 7 nucleotides matching TRBD1. CDR3 size: 14 residues. J was trimmed by 2 bases and V by 7 bases; bases with no gene match: 6. Germline assignment: CDR1 ENHRY and CDR2 SYGVKD. The chain's CDR3 is CAITGDSPTDTQYF. Here the CDR3 DNA reads TGTGCCATCACCGGGGACAGCCCCACAGATACGCAGTATTTT.

This rearrangement joins TRBV6-5 to TRBJ2-3, with unresolved D. The V end was cut by 2 bases, the J end by 4 bases, with 7 bases between. This CDR3 is 13 amino acids long. CDR1 and CDR2 from the germline V gene are MNHEY and SVGAGI. The CDR3 coding sequence is TGTGCCAGCAGTTACCCGAGCGCAGATACGCAGTATTTT. Translated, it gives CASSYPSADTQYF.

This chain joins TRBV29-1 and TRBJ1-1; D gene uncertain. The germline CDR1 and CDR2 sequences are SQVTM and ANQGSEA. The CDR3 sequence is 14 residues long. V was clipped by 5 bases and J by 0 bases, with 13 bases between them. CDR3 region: CSVTLQKMNTEAFF. The CDR3, as DNA: TGCAGCGTTACCCTACAGAAGATGAACACTGAAGCTTTCTTT.

The chain couples TRBV29-1 to TRBJ2-1; 14 nucleotides match TRBD2. The J segment lost 0 bases and the V segment lost 3 bases, leaving 1 base of the junction unmatched. In germline, CDR1 is SQVTM, CDR2 ANQGSEA. CDR3 length equals 16 residues. Here the CDR3 DNA reads TGCAGCGTTGAGGGGACTAGCGGGAGCTCCTACAATGAGCAGTTCTTC. This translates into CSVEGTSGSSYNEQFF.

The chain links TRBV5-1 to TRBJ1-1; the match to TRBD1 covers 7 bases. V lost 3 bases to trimming and J lost 2 bases; unmatched junction nucleotides: 7. Germline CDR1 and CDR2: SGHRS and YFSETQ. The CDR3 totals 15 residues. The CDR3 sequence: CASSWLTGTNTEAFF. In nucleotides, the CDR3 is TGCGCCAGCAGCTGGTTGACAGGGACTAACACTGAAGCTTTCTTT. Combining the CDR3 with reference TRBV5-1 and TRBJ1-1 gives the whole variable domain KAGVTQTPRYLIKTRGQQVTLSCSPISGHRSVSWYQQTPGQGLQFLFEYFSETQRNKGNFPGRFSGRQFSNSRSEMNVSTLELGDSALYLCASSWLTGTNTEAFFGQGTRLTVV.

V is TRBV28 and J is TRBJ1-2; 7 nucleotides match TRBD1. Germline values: CDR1 MDHEN, CDR2 SYDVKM. V was clipped by 3 bases and J by 4 bases; unmatched bases: 5. The CDR3 is 14 residues long. CDR3 residues: CASSLATGIYGYTF. The CDR3 DNA is TGTGCCAGCAGTTTGGCGACAGGGATCTATGGCTACACCTTC.

The rearrangement joins TRBV9 to TRBJ1-4, with 10 bases matching TRBD1. Germline V gene data show CDR1 as SGDLS and CDR2 as YYNGEE. V shed 4 bases and J 5 bases; nucleotides not matched to a gene: 8. The CDR3 consists of 16 residues. The CDR3 sequence: CASSSGQGSGNEKLFF. DNA for the CDR3: TGTGCCAGCAGCTCGGGACAGGGGAGCGGCAATGAAAAACTGTTTTTT.